This TCR beta chain was documented in a study of T cell repertoires in cytomegalovirus infection (dated by TCRdb to about 2019). About the full investigation: Because public TCR beta signatures pointed to carriage of CMV infection together with the matching HLA type, the HLA type of each donor mattered for the analysis. On the study overall, not on this receptor specifically: In both this cohort and an independent approximately 370-donor cohort, the cumulative frequency of public TCR beta family members distinguished carriers of CMV infection plus the relevant HLA type. The ex vivo response was dominated by HLA-C-restricted CMV-specific TCR beta clonotypes, which also provided the single most frequent clonotype in two of eight donors.

TCRdb shows the sequencer as Illumina HiSeq 1500. The public reads were reprocessed in TCRdb via fastp at Q25 and MiXCR, keeping in-frame beta chains. CDR3 protein duplicates are merged, each entry listing the most common genes and DNA. The sample table lists about 130,000 distinct CDR3 sequences, 8% to 9% of them with a count of one. The ten largest make up around 10% of the sample. At least ten counts were recorded for this clonotype. The target of this receptor is not known. One base away there is no much larger clone; base qualities are not given. The junction carries 5 bases between V and J, which are trimmed by 1 base and 8 bases respectively. The CDR3 numbers 11 residues from cysteine through phenylalanine. Only the CDR3 portion is preserved as DNA: 33 bases, with reading frame beginning at the first base. The germline V gene specifies SGHTA as CDR1 and FQGNSA as CDR2.

The sequenced material came from PBMCs. The sequence was collected from a human donor in good health (CMV status not recorded). Some clones in this sample may be carry-over from other donors' samples. The sequence is built from TRBV7-2 and TRBJ1-1, with no confident D gene call. The sequenced DNA is TGTGCCAGCAGCTTAGACGCGGAAGCTTTCTTT. Its amino acids are CASSLDAEAFF.